The 31 T cell receptor beta chains reported below all come from one sample, sequenced in a study of cytomegalovirus exposure and HLA in healthy donors. The PCR contained 60 Vbeta and 13 Jbeta primers. Using immunoSEQ multiplex PCR, the repertoire was profiled, and TCRdb retains in-frame clones only, with some absent. The sample includes approximately 220,000 clones, roughly 75% seen only once; the top ten take 1.5% to 2%. Sequencing used PBMCs. Receptor source: a woman aged 25 to 39 in good health and CMV-seronegative.

The V gene is TRBV19, the J gene TRBJ1-1; tentative D call: TRBD1 (5 bases). Germline lookup yields CDR1 LNHDA and CDR2 SQIVND (reference sequence). CDR3 length: 16 residues. With 3 bases removed from V and 4 bases from J, the gap between germline ends came to 18 bases. The CDR3 protein is CASSMGYGTGGTEAFF. The CDR3 nucleotides are TGTGCCAGTAGTATGGGGTATGGGACGGGAGGCACTGAAGCTTTCTTT.

CDR3 bases: TGCGCCAGCGGGCCTCTTTCCACAGATACGCAGTATTTT. Protein product: CASGPLSTDTQYF. The rearrangement links TRBV4-1 to TRBJ2-3; D is uncertain. V lost 8 bases and J lost 2, with 11 bases in between. The germline gives CDR1 MGHRA, CDR2 YSYEKL. The CDR3 totals 13 residues.

A remark on this clone: An end of the junction does not agree with germline; a read error may underlie this. The CDR3 DNA follows: TGTGCTAGCAGCCCGACGGGACAGGGAACAGATACGCAGTATTTT. This translates into CASSPTGQGTDTQYF. The genes are TRBV7-7 and TRBJ2-3, with TRBD1 matching 9 bases. The germline CDR1 and CDR2 sequences are SSHAT and FNYEAQ (reference sequence). The CDR3 extends over 15 amino acids.

This chain uses TRBV6-1 with TRBJ2-1; D remains unclear. The CDR3 loop spans 12 amino acids. CDR1 is MNHNS and CDR2 is SASEGT in the germline V gene. Trimming pared 4 bases from V and 4 bases from J, leaving 5 bases between. CDR3 amino acids: CASSVLYNEQFF. The CDR3 nucleotides are TGTGCCAGCAGTGTCCTGTACAATGAGCAGTTCTTC.

The CDR3 nucleotides read TGTGCCTGGAGTCACACAATATGGGGCCGGGAGGGGGCCAACGTCCTGACTTTC. Translation: CAWSHTIWGREGANVLTF. The genes are TRBV30 and TRBJ2-6; maybe TRBD2 (6 bases). V lost 2 bases, J lost 4 bases, and 21 bases lay in between. The CDR3 totals 18 residues. CDR1 and CDR2 from the germline V gene are GTSNPN and SVGIG (reference sequence).

The CDR3 nucleotides are TGTGCCAGCAGAACCAAGGGGACTGAAGCTTTCTTT. Translation: CASRTKGTEAFF. V and J are TRBV6-1 and TRBJ1-1; D possibly corresponds to TRBD1 (5 bases). The V gene's germline CDR1 is MNHNS and CDR2 SASEGT. This CDR3 has 12 residues. V lost 6 bases, J lost 5 bases, and 10 bases lay in between.

The chain employs TRBV15 and TRBJ2-7; 10 nucleotides agree with TRBD1. Germline CDR1 and CDR2: LNHNV and YYDKDF (reference sequence). The ends lost 3 bases at V and 12 bases at J; junction bases unmatched: 11. The CDR3 extends over 14 amino acids. The CDR3 protein is CATSRAGTGDSRYF. Written as DNA, the CDR3 is TGTGCCACCAGCAGGGCCGGGACAGGGGACTCCCGGTACTTC.

The chain employs TRBV29-1 and TRBJ1-2, with 10 bases matching TRBD1. With 6 bases clipped from V and 2 bases from J, the junction kept 15 bases outside the gene matches. CDR1 and CDR2 (germline): SQVTM, ANQGSEA. This CDR3 region has 17 residues. The CDR3 reads CSVRDWDRGRGNYGYTF. The CDR3 region has the DNA TGCAGCGTACGTGATTGGGACAGGGGCCGGGGGAACTATGGCTACACCTTC.

The gene calls are TRBV25-1 and TRBJ1-1; TRBD1 matches 9 bases. The CDR3 loop spans 14 amino acids. V lost 6 bases and J lost 1; bases outside the gene matches: 3. In germline, CDR1 is MGHDK, CDR2 SYGVNS. CDR3 amino acids: CASRRTGENTEAFF. The CDR3 nucleotides read TGTGCCAGCAGGCGGACAGGGGAGAACACTGAAGCTTTCTTT.

The rearrangement links TRBV18 to TRBJ1-2; 7 nucleotides line up with TRBD1. V was clipped by 3 bases and J by 2 bases; unmatched bases: 9. CDR1 and CDR2 (germline): KGHSH, LQKENI. This CDR3 is 16 amino acids long. The CDR3 DNA reads TGTGCCAGCTCACCCAATCCCGGACAGGTCAACTATGGCTACACCTTC. Amino acid sequence: CASSPNPGQVNYGYTF. The complete variable domain, with remaining parts taken from reference TRBV18 and TRBJ1-2, reads NAGVMQNPRHLVRRRGQEARLRCSPMKGHSHVYWYRQLPEEGLKFMVYLQKENIIDESGMPKERFSAEFPKEGPSILRIQQVVRGDSAAYFCASSPNPGQVNYGYTFGSGTRLTVV.

The rearrangement links TRBV2 to TRBJ2-7; tentative D call: TRBD2 (5 bases). Germline V gene data show CDR1 as SNHLY and CDR2 as FYNNEI. Trimming took 6 bases from V and 6 from J, leaving 18 bases between them. The CDR3 sequence is 14 residues long. The CDR3 DNA follows: TGTGCCAGCAGATCGGCTAGCCCCCTTCTCGAGCAGTACTTC. Translated, it gives CASRSASPLLEQYF.

This chain connects TRBV10-3 to TRBJ2-3, with 8 positions matching TRBD1. The CDR3 extends over 16 amino acids. Germline V gene sequence: CDR1 ENHRY, CDR2 SYGVKD. The J segment lost 6 bases and the V segment lost 3 bases, leaving 11 bases of the junction unmatched. This CDR3 is CAISDSRDRGSDTQYF. The CDR3 DNA reads as TGTGCCATCAGTGACTCCCGAGACAGGGGTTCGGATACGCAGTATTTT.

The V gene is TRBV5-6, the J gene TRBJ2-6; D might be TRBD2 (5 bases). This CDR3 has 15 residues. In germline, CDR1 is SGHDT, CDR2 YYEEEE. V lost 4 bases and J 0 bases, leaving 8 bases between the germline ends. The CDR3 reads CASSPAGSGANVLTF. DNA for the CDR3: TGTGCCAGCAGCCCTGCGGGCTCTGGGGCCAACGTCCTGACTTTC.

The V call is TRBV4-2, the J call TRBJ2-3, with 11 bases that match TRBD2. CDR3 size: 16 residues. V dropped 2 bases and J dropped 4; count of bases not matched to a gene: 5. In germline, CDR1 is LGHNA, CDR2 YNFKEQ. CDR3 region: CASSQMLAGGPDTQYF. Here the CDR3 DNA reads TGTGCCAGCAGCCAAATGCTAGCGGGAGGACCAGATACGCAGTATTTT.

V and J are TRBV7-8 and TRBJ2-1; D is possibly TRBD1 (6 bases). The V end was cut by 4 bases, the J end by 9 bases, with 16 bases between. Germline values: CDR1 SGHVS, CDR2 FQNEAQ. The CDR3 runs 14 residues. CDR3 nucleotide sequence: TGTGCCAGCAGCTCCACCACAGGGACGGGTGAGCAGTTCTTC. Encoded protein: CASSSTTGTGEQFF.

The chain is built from TRBV5-1 and TRBJ2-5, with 11 bases matching TRBD2. J lost 3 bases, V lost 0 bases, and 10 bases had no gene match. The germline V gene has CDR1 SGHRS and CDR2 YFSETQ. The CDR3 covers 18 residues. CDR3 nucleotides: TGCGCCAGCAGCTTGGGCGCTGGGACTAGCGGAAATAAAGAGACCCAGTACTTC. Residues: CASSLGAGTSGNKETQYF.

The chain is built from TRBV9 and TRBJ1-2, with D maybe TRBD1 (5 bases). Trimming cost V 0 bases and J 7 bases, with 13 bases left between them. CDR1 and CDR2 (germline): SGDLS, YYNGEE. This CDR3 has 14 residues. The CDR3 is CASSVGGDRLGYTF. The DNA of the CDR3 is TGTGCCAGCAGCGTAGGGGGCGACAGACTTGGCTACACCTTC. Using reference TRBV9 and TRBJ1-2 for the parts outside the CDR3, the full variable domain is DSGVTQTPKHLITATGQRVTLRCSPRSGDLSVYWYQQSLDQGLQFLIQYYNGEERAKGNILERFSAQQFPDLHSELNLSSLELGDSALYFCASSVGGDRLGYTFGSGTRLTVV.

The rearrangement links TRBV2 to TRBJ2-5; TRBD2 matches at 13 bases. The CDR3 sequence is 15 residues long. The V segment lost 6 bases and the J segment 7 bases; nucleotides outside the gene matches: 8. Germline V gene lookup returns CDR1 SNHLY and CDR2 FYNNEI. CDR3 in DNA: TGTGCCAGCAGGGGTGGACTAGCGGGGGTACGGACCCAGTACTTC. Translated, it gives CASRGGLAGVRTQYF.

This chain uses TRBV29-1 with TRBJ2-5; 9 nucleotides agree with TRBD2. The V gene's germline CDR1 is SQVTM and CDR2 ANQGSEA. J lost 3 bases, V lost 3 bases, and 8 bases had no gene match. This CDR3 is 15 amino acids long. The CDR3 sequence is CSVDGGLAGKETQYF. The DNA of the CDR3 is TGCAGCGTTGATGGGGGGCTAGCGGGGAAAGAGACCCAGTACTTC.

The rearrangement links TRBV6-1 to TRBJ1-1, with TRBD1 as a possible D gene (5 bases). Trimming took 9 bases from V and 7 from J, leaving 21 bases between them. The CDR3 is 14 residues long. Germline V gene lookup returns CDR1 MNHNS and CDR2 SASEGT. The DNA for the CDR3 is TGTGCCAGTGGGGCAGGGTCCGCCTCCTTTGAAGCTTTCTTT. Translation: CASGAGSASFEAFF.

This clone was detected only a few times. For the CDR3, the DNA is TGTGCCAGCAGCTTGGTATTAGCGGGAGACGAGCAGTACTTC. It specifies CASSLVLAGDEQYF. The chain employs TRBV5-8 and TRBJ2-7; 9 bases map to TRBD2. The CDR3 consists of 14 residues. Trimming cost V 0 bases and J 5 bases; bases outside gene matches: 3. Germline values: CDR1 SGHTS, CDR2 YDEGEE.

The CDR3 region is CASTEDYNSYEQYF. DNA for the CDR3: TGTGCCAGCACTGAGGACTACAACTCCTACGAGCAGTACTTC. This chain joins TRBV6-1 and TRBJ2-5, with D possibly matching TRBD2 (6 bases). The tail of the sequence fits TRBJ2-7 better, so the J call may be wrong. The CDR3 consists of 14 residues. Germline CDR1 reads MNHNS; CDR2 reads SASEGT.

This clone showed up just a few times. CDR3 residues: CASSLGWGLNTEAFF. The CDR3 bases are TGTGCCAGCAGCTTAGGTTGGGGCTTGAACACTGAAGCTTTCTTT. The rearrangement joins TRBV5-6 to TRBJ1-1; possible D gene TRBD1, 5 bases. Trimming removed 2 bases at V and 0 bases at J, with 11 bases between. The CDR3 is 15 amino acids. Per the germline V gene, CDR1 is SGHDT and CDR2 is YYEEEE.

CDR3 loop: CASTKQGSGYTF. CDR3 bases: TGTGCCAGCACCAAACAGGGGTCTGGCTACACCTTC. This chain uses TRBV7-8 with TRBJ1-2; 7 bases match TRBD1. With 7 bases clipped from V and 7 bases from J, the junction kept 6 bases outside the gene matches. CDR1 and CDR2 (germline): SGHVS, FQNEAQ. The CDR3 extends over 12 amino acids.

In DNA, the CDR3 is TGTGCCAGCAGCTTGGGGGTGGGTCCGGGTGGCTACACCTTC. Its protein product is CASSLGVGPGGYTF. The rearrangement uses TRBV5-5 and TRBJ1-2, with no clear D. This CDR3 comprises 14 residues. CDR1 and CDR2 (germline): SGHKS, YYEKEE (reference sequence). V lost 0 bases and J 7 bases, leaving 13 bases between the germline ends.

This clone was found a few times. V usage is TRBV30 and J usage is TRBJ1-1; D may be TRBD1 (5 bases). The CDR3 consists of 13 residues. V was clipped by 3 bases and J by 1 base, with 9 bases between them. Germline lookup yields CDR1 GTSNPN and CDR2 SVGIG (reference sequence). CDR3 protein: CAWSYRKNTEAFF. The CDR3 bases are TGTGCCTGGAGCTACAGGAAGAACACTGAAGCTTTCTTT.

This sequence joins TRBV5-1 and TRBJ1-3; D is undetermined. Germline values: CDR1 SGHRS, CDR2 YFSETQ. The CDR3 loop spans 14 amino acids. The V gene lost 6 bases and the J gene lost 3 bases, with 13 bases spanning the gap. The chain's CDR3 is CASMSGVGGNTIYF. In DNA form, the CDR3 reads TGCGCCAGCATGTCGGGAGTGGGTGGAAACACCATATATTTT. Full variable domain (rest looked up from reference TRBV5-1 and TRBJ1-3): KAGVTQTPRYLIKTRGQQVTLSCSPISGHRSVSWYQQTPGQGLQFLFEYFSETQRNKGNFPGRFSGRQFSNSRSEMNVSTLELGDSALYLCASMSGVGGNTIYFGEGSWLTVV.

This chain uses TRBV11-2 with TRBJ1-1; the match to TRBD1 covers 7 bases. The CDR3 contains 15 residues. Trimming at V came to 6 bases and at J to 1 base, leaving 8 bases not matched to a gene. Germline V gene sequence: CDR1 SGHAT, CDR2 FQNNGV. CDR3 in DNA: TGTGCCAGCAGTCGTCCGGGACAGCCGAACACTGAAGCTTTCTTT. Translation: CASSRPGQPNTEAFF.

V gene TRBV4-1 combines with J gene TRBJ2-1; TRBD2 matches at 11 bases. Losses at the gene ends were 4 bases for V and 3 bases for J; bases not matched to a gene: 5. The germline gives CDR1 MGHRA, CDR2 YSYEKL. The CDR3 runs 16 residues. The CDR3 here is CASSPLAGGGYNEQFF. CDR3 in DNA: TGCGCCAGCAGCCCTCTAGCGGGGGGTGGCTACAATGAGCAGTTCTTC.

The chain recombines TRBV6-5 with TRBJ2-1, with 8 bases fitting TRBD2. Germline-derived CDR1 and CDR2 are MNHEY and SVGAGI. Trimming took 4 bases from V and 12 from J; bases not matched to a gene: 11. This CDR3 comprises 14 residues. The CDR3 loop is CASSSGGGRMVQFF. The CDR3 DNA is TGTGCCAGCAGTTCCGGCGGGGGGCGAATGGTGCAGTTCTTC.

The rearrangement uses TRBV2 and TRBJ2-7; the match to TRBD1 covers 7 bases. The CDR3 is 13 residues long. Germline CDR1 and CDR2: SNHLY and FYNNEI. Germline trimming cut 5 bases from V and 5 bases from J; bases unmatched to any gene: 6. The CDR3 loop reads CASSQTGLNEQYF. The CDR3 nucleotides read TGTGCCAGCAGTCAGACAGGGTTAAACGAGCAGTACTTC. The entire variable domain, with the rest obtained from reference TRBV2 and TRBJ2-7, is as follows: EPEVTQTPSHQVTQMGQEVILRCVPISNHLYFYWYRQILGQKVEFLVSFYNNEISEKSEIFDDQFSVERPDGSNFTLKIRSTKLEDSAMYFCASSQTGLNEQYFGPGTRLTVT.